These 10 T cell receptor beta chains share one sample of origin, sequenced in a study of blood T cell repertoires in COVID-19. Repertoires were generated with immunoSEQ multiplex PCR, while TCRdb's copy carries only in-frame clones and drops some. This table has 55,000 to 65,000 clones, roughly 87% appearing once. Sequencing was performed on peripheral blood. The receptors here all came from a man at least 80 years old in a cohort sampled during active COVID-19.

The gene calls are TRBV2 and TRBJ2-4, with D perhaps TRBD1 (5 bases). Germline CDR1 and CDR2: SNHLY and FYNNEI. The V end was cut by 2 bases, the J end by 3 bases, with 14 bases between. The CDR3 length is 16 residues. The CDR3 DNA is TGTGCCAGCAGTGAACGGATTTGGGGCGGCAAAAACATTCAGTACTTC. It is translated as CASSERIWGGKNIQYF.

The chain recombines TRBV12-3 or TRBV12-4 with TRBJ1-2; tentatively, D is TRBD1 (5 bases). The CDR3 runs to 11 residues. Trimming left V 5 bases short and J 6 bases short, with 7 bases between. The CDR3 sequence: CASSQGHGYTF. For the CDR3, the DNA is TGTGCCAGCAGTCAGGGCCATGGCTACACCTTC.

This chain connects TRBV10-3 to TRBJ1-4; tentative D call: TRBD1 (5 bases). The germline V gene encodes CDR1 ENHRY and CDR2 SYGVKD. The CDR3 runs to 16 residues. The V gene lost 0 bases and the J gene lost 4 bases, with 12 bases spanning the gap. DNA of the CDR3: TGTGCCATCAGTGAGTCGACGCAGGGCTATAATGAAAAACTGTTTTTT. Its translation is CAISESTQGYNEKLFF.

The table lists this clone with a count of one. The rearrangement joins TRBV19 to TRBJ1-1, with 8 bases identical to TRBD1. V shed 0 bases and J 5 bases; nucleotides not matched to a gene: 5. The CDR3 has 15 residues. The germline CDR1 and CDR2 sequences are LNHDA and SQIVND (reference sequence). CDR3 DNA: TGTGCCAGTAGTATAGATAGCAGGGGGCAAACTGAAGCTTTCTTT. Residues: CASSIDSRGQTEAFF.

The V gene is TRBV19, the J gene TRBJ1-5; TRBD1 matches at 10 bases. The V and J ends lost 5 bases and 1 base, in that order; junction bases with no gene match: 5. CDR1 LNHDA and CDR2 SQIVND come from the germline V gene (reference sequence). CDR3 length: 16 amino acids. Here the CDR3 reads CASSPRTGGSNQPQHF. The CDR3 nucleotides read TGTGCCAGTAGTCCAAGGACAGGGGGGAGCAATCAGCCCCAGCATTTT.

The chain employs TRBV7-2 and TRBJ2-3, with D perhaps matching TRBD2 (6 bases). V was shortened by 5 bases and J by 2 bases, with 17 bases between the two germline ends. This CDR3 has 16 residues. Germline V gives CDR1 SGHTA, CDR2 FQGNSA. The CDR3 reads CASSRGLSGFTDTQYF. Written as DNA, the CDR3 is TGTGCCAGCAGCCGTGGGCTTAGCGGTTTCACAGATACGCAGTATTTT.

J is TRBJ1-2 and V is TRBV30; 11 nucleotides agree with TRBD1. This CDR3 comprises 15 residues. V trimming: 1 base; J trimming: 4 bases; junction bases outside the gene matches: 5. Germline CDR1 is GTSNPN and CDR2 is SVGIG (reference sequence). DNA for the CDR3: TGTGCCTGGAGTGATTGGACAGGGGGCTTCTATGGCTACACCTTC. This encodes CAWSDWTGGFYGYTF.

The rearrangement links TRBV15 to TRBJ1-5; a possible D gene is TRBD1 (5 bases). V was shortened by 3 bases and J by 2 bases, with 26 bases between the two germline ends. Per the germline V gene, CDR1 is LNHNV and CDR2 is YYDKDF (reference sequence). CDR3 length equals 20 residues. The chain's CDR3 is CATSSGTGTGLGSGNQPQHF. CDR3 bases: TGTGCCACCAGCAGTGGGACCGGGACGGGACTTGGGTCGGGCAATCAGCCCCAGCATTTT. The full variable domain, in which reference TRBV15 and TRBJ1-5 provide the parts outside the CDR3, is DAMVIQNPRYQVTQFGKPVTLSCSQTLNHNVMYWYQQKSSQAPKLLFHYYDKDFNNEADTPDNFQSRRPNTSFCFLDIRSPGLGDTAMYLCATSSGTGTGLGSGNQPQHFGDGTRLSIL.

The rearrangement joins TRBV6-5 to TRBJ1-4, with D maybe TRBD1 (6 bases). CDR1 MNHEY and CDR2 SVGAGI come from the germline V gene. V lost 0 bases and J 4 bases, leaving 12 bases between the germline ends. The CDR3 is 16 residues long. Here the CDR3 reads CASSYSYWDNNEKLFF. CDR3 DNA: TGTGCCAGCAGTTACTCTTATTGGGACAATAATGAAAAACTGTTTTTT.

This chain joins TRBV18 and TRBJ1-1, with D tentatively TRBD1 (6 bases). From germline, CDR1 is KGHSH and CDR2 LQKENI. With 3 bases removed from V and 1 base from J, the gap between germline ends came to 12 bases. This CDR3 spans 15 amino acids. CDR3 region: CASSPRDNRNTEAFF. CDR3 nucleotides: TGTGCCAGCTCACCTAGGGACAACAGGAACACTGAAGCTTTCTTT.